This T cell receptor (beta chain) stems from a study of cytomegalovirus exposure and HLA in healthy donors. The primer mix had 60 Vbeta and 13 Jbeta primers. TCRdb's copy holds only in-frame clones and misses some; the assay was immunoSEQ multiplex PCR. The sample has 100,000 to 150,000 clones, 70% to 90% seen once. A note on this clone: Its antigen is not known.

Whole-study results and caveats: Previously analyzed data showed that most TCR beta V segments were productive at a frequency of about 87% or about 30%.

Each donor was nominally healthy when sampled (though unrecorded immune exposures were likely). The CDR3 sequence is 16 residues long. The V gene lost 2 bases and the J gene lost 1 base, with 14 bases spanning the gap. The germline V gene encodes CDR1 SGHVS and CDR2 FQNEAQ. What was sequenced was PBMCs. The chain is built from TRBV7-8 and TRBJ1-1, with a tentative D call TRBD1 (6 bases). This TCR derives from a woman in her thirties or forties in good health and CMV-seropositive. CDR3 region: CASSLQETGANTEAFF. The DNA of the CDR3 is TGTGCCAGCAGCTTACAGGAGACAGGTGCGAACACTGAAGCTTTCTTT. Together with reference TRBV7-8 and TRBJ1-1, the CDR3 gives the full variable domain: GAGVSQSPRYKVAKRGQDVALRCDPISGHVSLFWYQQALGQGPEFLTYFQNEAQLDKSGLPSDRFFAERPEGSVSTLKIQRTQQEDSAVYLCASSLQETGANTEAFFGQGTRLTVV.